This TCR beta chain originates from a study of post-analysis software for immune sequencing data. The overall study: Included courses were relapsing-remitting and secondary progressive multiple sclerosis; progressive-relapsing multiple sclerosis was also included.

Concerning this clonotype: Its specificity is not known.

Researchers reported that TCR beta cDNA libraries carried unique molecular identifiers. Researchers reported 400,000 to 600,000 cDNA molecules coming from about 0.98 to 11 million T cells. A single record per CDR3 protein comes from TCRdb applying MiXCR to the PCR reads. The table has about 460,000 distinct CDR3 sequences, under 55% seen once. Study-wide points: By F measure, samples from a shared preparation batch strongly co-clustered. Diversity measured as normalized Chao1 was significantly lower in multiple sclerosis patients than in controls.

Material: blood. The sequence came from a girl aged 10 to 17 with multiple sclerosis.

CDR3 residues: CASSEDLVGTYEQYF. For the CDR3, the DNA is TGTGCCAGCAGTGAAGACTTGGTAGGCACTTACGAGCAGTACTTC. The V and J genes are TRBV6-1 and TRBJ2-7, with D hard to call. This CDR3 is built from 15 residues. Germline CDR1 MNHNS, CDR2 SASEGT. Trimming removed 1 base from V and 4 bases from J, with 14 bases in between.